Listed below are T cell receptor beta chains from one sample, sequenced in a study of CD8 T cells in Susac syndrome. TCRdb fed the immunoSEQ multiplex PCR reads into MiXCR, producing one record per CDR3 protein. The sample carries some 200,000 distinct CDR3 sequences, around 95% recorded once. The sequenced material came from CD4+ T cells from PBMCs. The receptors here all came from a human donor with multiple sclerosis. The CDR3 runs from the conserved cysteine through the conserved F or W. The order of the fields is V gene, D gene, clone size, J gene, CDR3 DNA, CDR3 protein. A D gene is named only where the DNA matches it firmly. Size values are once, few and many counts, or a class for expanded clones, and some rows have none.

TRBV19	TRBD1	NA	TRBJ1-2	TGTGCCAGTAGTAAAGGACAGGGGCACCACTATGGCTACACCTTC	CASSKGQGHHYGYTF
TRBV6-1	NA	NA	TRBJ2-7	TGTGCCAGCAGCTTGAGGGCACAGAACCCCTACGAGCAGTACTTC	CASSLRAQNPYEQYF
TRBV29-1	NA	NA	TRBJ1-4	TGCAGCGTAGCCGACCGACAGGCCGTGTTTTTT	CSVADRQAVFF
TRBV18	NA	NA	TRBJ1-5	TGTGCCAGCTCACCAGGAGGGAGGAACAATCAGCCCCAGCATTTT	CASSPGGRNNQPQHF
TRBV2	NA	NA	TRBJ2-1	TGTGCCAGCAGCTCCGGGACCAAAAGCGTTAATGAGCAGTTCTTC	CASSSGTKSVNEQFF
TRBV7-2	NA	NA	TRBJ2-3	TGTGCCAGCAGCTACCAAATCACAGATACGCAGTATTTT	CASSYQITDTQYF
TRBV20-1	NA	NA	TRBJ2-3	TGCAGTGCGGATTCGGCAGGGAGCACAGATACGCAGTATTTT	CSADSAGSTDTQYF
TRBV30	TRBD1	NA	TRBJ2-3	TGTGCCTGGAGTGGATCAGGGGGCTCTTTGAATACGCAGTATTTT	CAWSGSGGSLNTQYF
TRBV15	TRBD2	NA	TRBJ2-1	TGTGCCACCAGCAGAGAGAGGGCTAGCGGGAGATTCGAGCAGTTCTTC	CATSRERASGRFEQFF
TRBV5-6	TRBD1	NA	TRBJ2-7	TGTGCCAGCAGCTCCGGGACAGGGATCTACGAGCAGTACTTC	CASSSGTGIYEQYF
TRBV7-9	NA	NA	TRBJ2-1	TGTGCCAGCAGCTTAGTGGGGCACGAGCAGTTCTTC	CASSLVGHEQFF
TRBV7-2	TRBD1	NA	TRBJ2-1	TGTGCCAGCAACCTCTGGACAGGGGGCTACAATGAGCAGTTCTTC	CASNLWTGGYNEQFF
TRBV12-3/TRBV12-4	NA	NA	TRBJ2-5	TGTGCCAGCAGTCTCCGGACGGGCGGTGTGGAGACCCAGTACTTC	CASSLRTGGVETQYF
TRBV7-9	NA	NA	TRBJ2-7	TGTGCCAGCAGCCCCCCTAGGAGGGCGGCCTCCTACGAGCAGTACTTC	CASSPPRRAASYEQYF
TRBV20-1	NA	NA	TRBJ1-5	TGCAGTGCGGCACCGGGGGCCGGGAATCAGCCCCAGCATTTT	CSAAPGAGNQPQHF
TRBV12-5	NA	NA	TRBJ2-2	TGTGCTAGTGGTCTGCCTTGGACCGGGGAGCTGTTTTTT	CASGLPWTGELFF
TRBV27	NA	NA	TRBJ2-7	TGTGCCAGCAGAAAGACCGGGGTCTACGAGCAGTACTTC	CASRKTGVYEQYF
TRBV5-1	TRBD1	NA	TRBJ2-7	TGCGCCAGCAGCGTAGGATTGGGGACAGGGGCCTACGAGCAGTACTTC	CASSVGLGTGAYEQYF
TRBV15	NA	NA	TRBJ1-5	TGTGCCACCAGCAGAGCAGTGGCCGGCAATCAGCCCCAGCATTTT	CATSRAVAGNQPQHF
TRBV20-1	TRBD2	once	TRBJ2-3	TGCAGTGGGGAGGCGGGAGCGGGGGGAGATACGCAGTATTTT	CSGEAGAGGDTQYF
TRBV20-1	TRBD2	NA	TRBJ2-7	TGCAGTGCTATAACAACTAGCGGGCGCTCCTACGAGCAGTACTTC	CSAITTSGRSYEQYF
TRBV9	TRBD2	NA	TRBJ2-2	TGTGCCAGCAGCGTAGCGTCTAGCGGGACCGGGGAGCTGTTTTTT	CASSVASSGTGELFF
TRBV6-5	TRBD1	NA	TRBJ2-2	TGTGCCAGCACCCACGGGGACAGGGCCACCGGGGAGCTGTTTTTT	CASTHGDRATGELFF
TRBV5-4	TRBD2	once	TRBJ2-3	TGTGCCAGCAGCTTGAGACTAGCGGGAGAAGATACGCAGTATTTT	CASSLRLAGEDTQYF
TRBV7-8	NA	NA	TRBJ2-5	TGTGCCAGCAGCTCCAACAGGGTTGCGGAGACCCAGTACTTC	CASSSNRVAETQYF
TRBV20-1	NA	NA	TRBJ1-1	TGCAGTGCTGAAGAGTCTTTCTTT	CSAEESFF
TRBV29-1	NA	NA	TRBJ1-2	TGCAGCGTTGAAGATGACTCGGGAGCCTATGGCTACACCTTC	CSVEDDSGAYGYTF
TRBV5-6	NA	NA	TRBJ2-5	TGTGCCAGCAGCCCTCTGGCTAGTCGTCCCCAAGAGACCCAGTACTTC	CASSPLASRPQETQYF
TRBV10-3	NA	NA	TRBJ2-7	TGTGCCATCAGTTATGGGGGAAACTCCTACGAGCAGTACTTC	CAISYGGNSYEQYF
TRBV29-1	TRBD1	NA	TRBJ2-7	TGCAGCGCCGCTTGGGGACAGGGGACCGAGCAGTACTTC	CSAAWGQGTEQYF
TRBV3-1	NA	NA	TRBJ1-1	TGTGCCAGCAGCCAAACAGACTCGAACACTGAAGCTTTCTTT	CASSQTDSNTEAFF
TRBV20-1	TRBD1	NA	TRBJ2-1	TGCAGTGCTCAAGGGACAGGGGGCTTTTACAATGAGCAGTTCTTC	CSAQGTGGFYNEQFF
TRBV3-1	NA	NA	TRBJ2-1	TGTGCCAGCAGCCAAGATCCCGTTACTGCGGGTAAAGCGTTCTTC	CASSQDPVTAGKAFF
TRBV5-1	NA	NA	TRBJ2-5	TGCGCCAGCAGCCCAGGGAGTCTCAGGGGAGAGACCCAGTACTTC	CASSPGSLRGETQYF
TRBV28	NA	NA	TRBJ2-7	TGTGCCAGCAGTTTATGGGGAAGCTCCTACGAGCAGTACTTC	CASSLWGSSYEQYF
TRBV2	NA	NA	TRBJ2-2	TGTGCCAGCAGGGGACATTCGAACACCGGGGAGCTGTTTTTT	CASRGHSNTGELFF
TRBV29-1	NA	NA	TRBJ2-3	TGCAGCGCAGGGGTCAGGACAGATACGCAGTATTTT	CSAGVRTDTQYF
TRBV24-1	NA	NA	TRBJ1-1	TGTGCCACCAGCAAAGTGCGCCGTTTTGAGAACACTGAAGCTTTCTTT	CATSKVRRFENTEAFF
TRBV20-1	NA	NA	TRBJ1-2	TGCAGTGCCTCGGACAGCAACTATGGCTACACCTTC	CSASDSNYGYTF
TRBV19	TRBD1	NA	TRBJ2-5	TGTGCCAGTAGTATAACGGGACAGGGAAGCCAGTACTTC	CASSITGQGSQYF
TRBV15	NA	NA	TRBJ2-7	TGTGCCACCAGCAGAGAACAGGGAGCCTACGAGCAGTACTTC	CATSREQGAYEQYF
TRBV9	NA	NA	TRBJ1-5	TGTGCCAGCAGCGTAGGTTCCGGGAACAGCAATCAGCCCCAGCATTTT	CASSVGSGNSNQPQHF
TRBV6-5	NA	NA	TRBJ1-3	TGTGCCAGCAGTCCTCCACTTGGAAACACCATATATTTT	CASSPPLGNTIYF
TRBV24-1	NA	NA	TRBJ2-3	TGTGCCACCGCCAGCGCCTCGGGCACAGATACGCAGTATTTT	CATASASGTDTQYF
TRBV29-1	NA	once	TRBJ1-1	TGCAGCGCCTCGACAGCTCCGGGAACTGAAGCTTTCTTT	CSASTAPGTEAFF
TRBV7-2	TRBD1	NA	TRBJ1-2	TGTGCCAGCAGCTTAGAAGAGGACAGGATTTTTGATGGCTACACCTTC	CASSLEEDRIFDGYTF
TRBV3-1	TRBD2	NA	TRBJ2-1	TGTGCCAGCTCCCTAGCGGGAGGGCGCGATGAGCAGTTCTTC	CASSLAGGRDEQFF
TRBV27	NA	NA	TRBJ2-7	TGTGCCAGCACTGGCTCAGGGGTCGAGCAGTACTTC	CASTGSGVEQYF
TRBV6-1	NA	NA	TRBJ1-5	TGTGCCAGCAGTCAGGGTCCGTGGCAGCCCCAGCATTTT	CASSQGPWQPQHF
TRBV18	NA	NA	TRBJ2-3	TGTGCCAGCTCACCAATTCCTAGCACAGATACGCAGTATTTT	CASSPIPSTDTQYF
TRBV9	NA	NA	TRBJ2-3	TGTGCCAGCAGCCAACTACGGACAGATACGCAGTATTTT	CASSQLRTDTQYF
TRBV18	NA	NA	TRBJ2-1	TGTGCCAGCTCACCACGACCCGGCGGGGAGCAGTTCTTC	CASSPRPGGEQFF
TRBV7-6	TRBD2	NA	TRBJ2-3	TGTGCCAGCAGCTTAGCAGCGGGACTAGCGGGGGGGCCGTATACGCAGTATTTT	CASSLAAGLAGGPYTQYF
TRBV12-5	NA	few	TRBJ2-7	TGTGCTAGTGGTTTGTACGAGCAGTACTTC	CASGLYEQYF
TRBV7-2	NA	NA	TRBJ1-4	TGTGCCAGCAGCAGGGCCCCAAATGAAAAACTGTTTTTT	CASSRAPNEKLFF